Sequencing of this T cell receptor beta chain was carried out in a study of beta chain features in type 1 diabetes. Since all of the isolated RNA was reverse transcribed, expressed TCRB transcripts were what got sequenced. TCRdb keeps only in-frame clones here, not all; method: immunoSEQ multiplex PCR. The table has hundreds of thousands of clones, 15% to 17% seen once. The clonotype comes from a man aged 18 to 30 in good health. Sequencing was performed on naive CD4+ T cells from blood.

CDR3 residues: CASSHRENEQFF. CDR3 DNA: TGTGCCAGCTCACACAGGGAGAATGAGCAGTTCTTC. This chain connects TRBV18 to TRBJ2-1, with D tentatively TRBD1 (6 bases). The CDR3 is made up of 12 amino acids. Trimming took 4 bases from V and 7 from J, leaving 8 bases between them. Germline loops: CDR1 KGHSH, CDR2 LQKENI.